The 5 T cell receptor beta chains below all came from one sample that was sequenced in a study of blood T cell repertoires in COVID-19 (dated by TCRdb to the early 2020s). Libraries came from the immunoSEQ multiplex PCR assay. TCRdb limited this immuneACCESS table to in-frame rearrangements with V and J called. A share of clones is missing; checked studies link under half to unresolved V genes, and the rest is unexplained. This sample holds 60,000 to 70,000 clones; roughly 84% were observed only once. The top ten clones comprise 8% to 9% of the sample. Input material: peripheral blood. These receptors all come from a man in his fifties with active COVID-19.

This sequence joins TRBV7-2 and TRBJ1-5, with D perhaps TRBD1 (5 bases). V was trimmed by 3 bases and J by 2 bases, leaving 17 bases between them. CDR1 is SGHTA and CDR2 is FQGNSA in the germline V gene. This CDR3 has 17 amino acids. CDR3 residues: CASSFRGFRLGNQPQHF. DNA of the CDR3: TGTGCCAGCAGCTTTAGGGGTTTTCGTCTGGGCAATCAGCCCCAGCATTTT.

The V and J genes are TRBV7-9 and TRBJ2-5; D is unclear. Per germline, CDR1 SEHNR and CDR2 FQNEAQ (reference sequence). V was pared by 4 bases and J by 7 bases, with 7 bases between. The CDR3 contains 11 residues. CDR3 in DNA: TGTGCCAGCAGCTCCCCCGGGACCCAGTACTTC. This translates into CASSSPGTQYF.

The chain links TRBV4-3 to TRBJ2-7; 8 positions agree with TRBD1. Unmatched junction bases numbered 7, after V lost 2 bases and J lost 4 bases. The germline CDR1 and CDR2 sequences are LGHNA and YSLEER. This CDR3 has 15 amino acids. The CDR3 DNA sequence: TGCGCCAGCAGCCAAAACGGTCAGGGGGCTTACGAGCAGTACTTC. It encodes CASSQNGQGAYEQYF.

This chain joins TRBV23-1 and TRBJ2-7; D ambiguous. TRBV23-1 counts as an open reading frame of uncertain function. V was shortened by 0 bases and J by 0 bases, with 15 bases between the two germline ends. The CDR3 extends over 17 amino acids. The CDR3, as DNA: TGCGCCAGCAGTCAATCGGCCGTGGGCAGAAGCTCCTACGAGCAGTACTTC. This gives the protein CASSQSAVGRSSYEQYF.

The V and J genes are TRBV2 and TRBJ1-2; 10 nucleotides match TRBD1. Trimming at V came to 6 bases and at J to 6 bases, leaving 4 bases not matched to a gene. Germline V CDR1 and CDR2: SNHLY, FYNNEI. This CDR3 is built from 13 residues. The CDR3 is CASREGQGNGYTF. CDR3 nucleotides: TGTGCCAGCAGAGAGGGACAGGGGAATGGCTACACCTTC.